This T cell receptor beta chain emerged from a study of response to subunit inactivated influenza vaccine. Study-wide results and limits: There was a suggestion from the authors that each seasonal influenza vaccination recruits few new T cells.

The CDR3 is made up of 17 amino acids. Germline V gene lookup returns CDR1 LGHNA and CDR2 YNFKEQ. Trimming left V 0 bases short and J 0 bases short, with 9 bases between. TCRdb re-called the RT-PCR reads with MiXCR, one entry per CDR3 protein. Of fewer than 750,000 distinct CDR3 sequences listed, 11% to 15% are singletons. Note on this clonotype: Its cognate antigen is unknown.

The chain uses TRBV4-2 and TRBJ2-6; the D is unclear. This specimen was PBMCs from blood, taken 11 to 12 days after vaccination. This sequence was found in a man aged 50 or older who received an inactivated influenza vaccine. The CDR3 protein is CASSQDLRSSGANVLTF. DNA of the CDR3: TGTGCCAGCAGCCAAGATTTAAGGTCCTCTGGGGCCAACGTCCTGACTTTC.